The TCR beta chain described here comes from a study of lymphopenia after photon versus proton radiotherapy. The V and J ends lost 1 base and 6 bases, in that order; junction bases with no gene match: 6. Looked up from germline, CDR1 is SGHNT and CDR2 is YENEEA. The CDR3 extends over 14 amino acids. The study, taken as a whole, reports: Larger post-nadir TCR diversity loss correlated inversely with survival in deceased patients. After lymphocyte nadir, photon-treated repertoires showed oligoclonal expansion, especially CD8+ Temra. Only patients who died were analyzed for survival; proton advantage is unproven. Relative stability marked proton patients; photon patients lost diversity and naive cells.

Points on this clone: Its antigen is unknown.

Some clones are missing from TCRdb's copy, which holds only in-frame ones; the method was immunoSEQ multiplex PCR. The sample has 40,000 to 45,000 clones; around 83% are singletons. The J gene is TRBJ2-7, the V gene TRBV11-3, with 7 bases aligning to TRBD2. The source was peripheral blood, collected from a patient treated with proton-based radiotherapy. The receptor's source is a woman aged 65 to 85 with pancreatic cancer. CDR3 sequence: CASSLGGGDSEQYF. The CDR3 nucleotides read TGTGCCAGCAGCTTAGGCGGGGGAGACAGCGAGCAGTACTTC.